This entry features one TCR beta chain sequence. The antigen is unknown. The data derive from a study of cytomegalovirus exposure and HLA in healthy donors. Findings of the study overall: In vitro data verified a few CMV-associated chains as specific for CMV antigens.

Trimming left V 5 bases short and J 0 bases short, with 7 bases between. The CDR3 spans 13 residues. CDR1 and CDR2 from the germline V gene are LNHDA and SQIVND (reference sequence). The PCR was carried out with 60 Vbeta primers and 13 Jbeta primers. Only in-frame clones appear in the TCRdb table, and some are missing; sequencing was by immunoSEQ multiplex PCR. The sample consists of some 180,000 clones, about 86% of them appearing once. Sequencing was performed on PBMCs. The gene calls are TRBV19 and TRBJ1-1; D gene uncertain. The TCR was taken from a man aged 35-49 years in good health and CMV-seropositive. DNA for the CDR3: TGTGCCAGTAGTGACATCATGAACACTGAAGCTTTCTTT. Its translation: CASSDIMNTEAFF.